This T cell receptor beta chain was recovered during a study of tumor-infiltrating lymphocytes in primary liver carcinoma. cDNA specific to TCR beta was made from 500 to 650 ng of total RNA, with a constant-region primer employed for priming. Employing slightly modified ARM-PCR, three nested multiplex PCR rounds were run, and these gave rise to the TCR beta libraries. With TRBV1-TRBV30 forward primers and a C-beta reverse primer, the first two PCR rounds were run for around 10 cycles each. TCRdb re-called the multiplex PCR reads with MiXCR, one entry per CDR3 protein. The sample lists 95,000 to 150,000 distinct CDR3 sequences; around 64% were seen once. The V segment lost 2 bases and the J segment 6 bases; nucleotides outside the gene matches: 3. The length of the CDR3 is 15 residues. Germline V gives CDR1 SGHDN, CDR2 FVKESK. In regard to this clonotype: This could be a read error, since a much larger clone is one nucleotide away. It is likely a read error, because the conserved phenylalanine at the end of the CDR3 is missing.

Both RNA and DNA were isolated together from around 20-30 mg of bulk tissue that had not been sorted. Patients had primary liver carcinoma treated by surgical resection. Patients in the cohort were treatment-naive and living with chronic HBV infection. The chain has TRBV14 and TRBJ1-6; TRBD1 aligns across 8 bases. The material sequenced was liver tumor tissue from sampling region 3. The subset here: tumor region T3, left-lateral pole. This clonotype was obtained from a woman aged 55-70 years with primary liver carcinoma and hepatitis B virus infection. CDR3 loop: CASSQYGQGNSPLHS. The CDR3 nucleotides read TGTGCCAGCAGCCAATACGGACAGGGTAATTCACCCCTCCACTCT.